This T cell receptor (beta chain) stems from a study of technical replicates of blood from a handful of donors. Using immunoSEQ multiplex PCR, the repertoire was profiled, and TCRdb retains in-frame clones only, with some absent. Of more than 90,000 clones in the sample, less than 96% are singletons; the top ten hold around 0.37%. The sequence derives from a human donor in good health. The sequencing input was T cells isolated from PBMCs.

CDR3 in DNA: TGCGCCAGCAGTGATGCGCGGGAAGGTTTGGATGAGCAGTTCTTC. Its translation is CASSDAREGLDEQFF. J is TRBJ2-1 and V is TRBV10-1; tentatively, D is TRBD2 (6 bases). From germline, CDR1 is WNHNN and CDR2 SYGVQD (reference sequence). The CDR3 sequence is 15 residues long. V lost 3 bases to trimming and J lost 8 bases, with 17 bases between them.